This T cell receptor beta chain was retrieved from a study of blood T cell repertoires in COVID-19. This table comes from immunoSEQ multiplex PCR, and its TCRdb copy is limited to in-frame clones, with some not included. Among about 300,000 clones listed, around 90% were seen once. V was trimmed by 0 bases and J by 6 bases, leaving 5 bases between them. The germline CDR1 and CDR2 sequences are SQVTM and ANQGSEA. The CDR3 runs to 12 residues. This receptor was obtained from a woman aged 45 to 65 with COVID-19, enrolled during active disease. The source material was peripheral blood. The chain uses TRBV29-1 and TRBJ2-2; the D is unclear. This chain's CDR3 is CSVEDSPGELFF. CDR3 nucleotides: TGCAGCGTTGAAGACAGTCCCGGGGAGCTGTTTTTT.